Below, 28 T cell receptor beta chains from the same sample are listed, as sequenced in a study of shared clonotypes between healthy human individuals. Sequenced by immunoSEQ multiplex PCR; TCRdb stores in-frame clones only, minus some. Here the sample spans about 320,000 clones, roughly 84% being singletons. Sequenced sample: memory CD8+ T cells sorted from blood. The subset here: CD45RO+ cells pooled with CCR7-negative TemRA cells. The receptors derive from a man younger than 30 in good health.

The rearrangement links TRBV28 to TRBJ2-3, with TRBD1 matching 9 bases. Unmatched junction bases numbered 10, after V lost 2 bases and J lost 4 bases. Germline CDR1 MDHEN, CDR2 SYDVKM. CDR3 length: 17 residues. CDR3 protein: CASSLGPGQGGSDTQYF. CDR3 nucleotides: TGTGCCAGCAGTTTAGGACCGGGACAGGGAGGATCAGATACGCAGTATTTT.

The chain recombines TRBV4-3 with TRBJ1-5; D is possibly TRBD1 (5 bases). This CDR3 has 14 amino acids. The germline V gene has CDR1 LGHNA and CDR2 YSLEER. Trimming pared 6 bases from V and 7 bases from J, leaving 16 bases between. The CDR3 loop is CASSRIWGKQPQHF. CDR3 DNA: TGCGCCAGCAGTCGCATATGGGGGAAGCAGCCCCAGCATTTT.

V gene TRBV5-4 combines with J gene TRBJ2-7, with D possibly called TRBD1 or TRBD2 (5 bases each). The V gene lost 3 bases and the J gene lost 6 bases, with 19 bases spanning the gap. CDR1 and CDR2 from the germline V gene are SGHNT and YYREEE (reference sequence). This CDR3 region has 15 residues. The CDR3 sequence is CASSWDPSQQLEQYF. The CDR3 DNA sequence: TGTGCCAGCAGCTGGGACCCCTCGCAGCAACTCGAGCAGTACTTC.

The gene calls are TRBV30 and TRBJ2-7, with TRBD1 matching 9 bases. Germline CDR1 is GTSNPN and CDR2 is SVGIG (reference sequence). The CDR3 loop spans 15 amino acids. J gave up 4 bases and V 1 base, and 8 bases lay outside the gene matches. The DNA of the CDR3 is TGTGCCTGGAGTGCCTCGAGACAGGGGGAATACGAGCAGTACTTC. As protein: CAWSASRQGEYEQYF. Complete variable domain (other parts from reference TRBV30 and TRBJ2-7): SQTIHQWPATLVQPVGSPLSLECTVEGTSNPNLYWYRQAAGRGLQLLFYSVGIGQISSEVPQNLSASRPQDRQFILSSKKLLLSDSGFYLCAWSASRQGEYEQYFGPGTRLTVT.

The chain has TRBV7-9 and TRBJ2-1, with TRBD1 matching over 11 bases. The CDR3 is 15 amino acids. Trimming cost V 5 bases and J 7 bases; bases outside gene matches: 7. Germline V lookup: CDR1 SEHNR, CDR2 FQNEAQ (reference sequence). The DNA for the CDR3 is TGTGCCAGCAGCGGTGGACAGGGGGCGACGAATGAGCAGTTCTTC. Translated: CASSGGQGATNEQFF.

The rearrangement uses TRBV11-2 and TRBJ2-7; D uncertain. Trimming took off 0 bases at V and 2 bases at J, with 11 bases between the two ends. Germline CDR1 reads SGHAT; CDR2 reads FQNNGV. The CDR3 spans 15 residues. CDR3 sequence (DNA): TGTGCCAGCAGCTTAGAGGTTACTCTAACCTACGAGCAGTACTTC. Protein: CASSLEVTLTYEQYF.

The chain is built from TRBV28 and TRBJ2-7; possible D gene TRBD2, 7 bases. CDR1 is MDHEN and CDR2 is SYDVKM in the germline V gene. The germline V and J ends were trimmed by 5 bases and 3 bases, with 14 bases remaining between them. CDR3 length: 14 amino acids. The CDR3 reads CASSHRGAIYEQYF. Here the CDR3 DNA reads TGTGCCAGCAGTCATCGGGGGGCGATCTACGAGCAGTACTTC.

The table lists this clone with many counts. V is TRBV7-6 and J is TRBJ2-2; the match to TRBD2 covers 10 bases. The CDR3 consists of 15 residues. The V gene's germline CDR1 is SGHVS and CDR2 FNYEAQ. Trimming cost V 7 bases and J 6 bases; bases outside gene matches: 8. CDR3 sequence: CASTETSGFAGELFF. The CDR3 nucleotides are TGTGCCAGCACTGAGACTAGCGGGTTCGCCGGGGAGCTGTTTTTT.

The gene calls are TRBV30 and TRBJ1-1; tentatively, D is TRBD1 (5 bases). The length of the CDR3 is 13 residues. V lost 4 bases and J lost 6, with 15 bases in between. CDR1 is GTSNPN and CDR2 is SVGIG in the germline V gene (reference sequence). CDR3 nucleotide sequence: TGTGCCTGGACCTCCTGGGGGTCCCCTGAAGCTTTCTTT. Translated, it gives CAWTSWGSPEAFF.

V is TRBV4-1 and J is TRBJ2-7, with 11 bases lining up with TRBD1. The CDR3 is 17 residues long. V was pared by 4 bases and J by 2 bases, with 10 bases of the junction left unmatched. Germline V gives CDR1 MGHRA, CDR2 YSYEKL. The CDR3 protein is CASSPTPGTGGTYEQYF. In DNA form, the CDR3 reads TGCGCCAGCAGCCCAACTCCCGGGACAGGGGGTACCTACGAGCAGTACTTC.

The V call is TRBV5-4, the J call TRBJ1-6, with 9 nucleotides matching TRBD1. Germline-derived CDR1 and CDR2 are SGHNT and YYREEE (reference sequence). This CDR3 region has 15 residues. Trimming cost V 4 bases and J 5 bases; bases outside gene matches: 4. Written as DNA, the CDR3 is TGTGCCAGCAGCCTAGGGACAGGGCATAATTCACCCCTCCACTTT. Amino acids: CASSLGTGHNSPLHF.

The genes are TRBV6-5 and TRBJ1-2; 7 bases fit TRBD1. The CDR3 has 14 residues. The germline CDR1 and CDR2 sequences are MNHEY and SVGAGI. V lost 2 bases, J lost 6 bases, and 6 bases stayed unmatched. The CDR3 bases are TGTGCCAGCAGTTACGCAGGGGGTGCCAATGGCTACACCTTC. Translating gives CASSYAGGANGYTF.

The chain combines TRBV7-9 with TRBJ2-7, with 11 bases fitting TRBD1. Trimming took 5 bases from V and 7 from J; bases not matched to a gene: 16. CDR3 length: 17 amino acids. Germline V gives CDR1 SEHNR, CDR2 FQNEAQ (reference sequence). CDR3 nucleotide sequence: TGTGCCAGCAGCGTTGGAAAGGGACAGGGGGAGGTATGGGAGCAGTACTTC. Its translation: CASSVGKGQGEVWEQYF.

This chain links TRBV7-6 with TRBJ2-1; 8 bases align to TRBD2. Looked up from germline, CDR1 is SGHVS and CDR2 is FNYEAQ. V shed 0 bases, J shed 6 bases, and the junction held 4 bases outside the gene matches. The CDR3 is made up of 15 amino acids. Here the CDR3 reads CASSLAAGGGNEQFF. The CDR3 nucleotides are TGTGCCAGCAGCTTAGCGGCGGGGGGCGGCAATGAGCAGTTCTTC.

The chain has TRBV6-5 and TRBJ2-7, with TRBD1 matching 8 bases. From germline, CDR1 is MNHEY and CDR2 SVGAGI. The CDR3 length is 15 residues. The J segment lost 7 bases and the V segment lost 5 bases, leaving 13 bases of the junction unmatched. CDR3 region: CASSPEPGGAGEQYF. CDR3 sequence (DNA): TGTGCCAGCAGTCCCGAGCCAGGGGGCGCGGGGGAGCAGTACTTC.

The V and J genes are TRBV4-1 and TRBJ2-5; TRBD1 or TRBD2 may be the D gene (5 bases each). The ends were cut back, 3 bases at V and 0 bases at J, with 17 bases in the middle. This CDR3 has 17 residues. Germline CDR1 MGHRA, CDR2 YSYEKL. For the CDR3, the DNA is TGCGCCAGCAGCCACTTCCCCCGGTGGGGGAACCAAGAGACCCAGTACTTC. It translates to CASSHFPRWGNQETQYF.

The J gene is TRBJ2-1, the V gene TRBV10-3, with D maybe TRBD2 (5 bases). V shed 5 bases and J shed 0 bases, with 20 bases lying between them. The CDR3 loop spans 18 amino acids. Per germline, CDR1 ENHRY and CDR2 SYGVKD. The CDR3 loop reads CAISPGLGALSSYNEQFF. The CDR3 DNA sequence: TGTGCCATCAGTCCCGGACTGGGCGCCCTTAGCTCCTACAATGAGCAGTTCTTC.

The chain uses TRBV10-3 and TRBJ2-7; D ambiguous. CDR1 is ENHRY and CDR2 is SYGVKD in the germline V gene. Deletions cut 4 bases from V and 2 bases from J, with 9 bases between. The CDR3 consists of 13 residues. The CDR3 DNA is TGTGCCATCAGTGGGGGTACTACCTACGAGCAGTACTTC. Protein sequence: CAISGGTTYEQYF.

This clone is a singleton in its sample. This chain connects TRBV29-1 to TRBJ2-1; either TRBD1 or TRBD2 may fit D (5 bases each). V lost 5 bases and J lost 4, with 12 bases in between. The CDR3 contains 13 residues. Germline CDR1 and CDR2: SQVTM and ANQGSEA. CDR3 sequence reads: CSVLQEVYNEQFF. CDR3 sequence (DNA): TGCAGCGTTCTACAGGAGGTTTACAATGAGCAGTTCTTC.

V and J are TRBV4-1 and TRBJ1-6, with 8 positions matching TRBD1. Trimming removed 0 bases from V and 10 bases from J; junction bases left unmatched: 8. The CDR3 sequence is 16 residues long. Per germline, CDR1 MGHRA and CDR2 YSYEKL. CDR3 loop: CASSQDQDRVGSPLHF. In DNA, the CDR3 is TGCGCCAGCAGCCAAGATCAGGACAGGGTGGGCTCACCCCTCCACTTT.

In regard to this clone: Since a much larger clone is just one base distant, this may be a read error. Other DNA sequences in the same sample also yield this CDR3. The J gene is TRBJ1-5, the V gene TRBV30; D may be TRBD1 (5 bases). CDR3 length: 14 amino acids. Germline values: CDR1 GTSNPN, CDR2 SVGIG (reference sequence). With 0 bases removed from V and 2 bases from J, the gap between germline ends came to 8 bases. The CDR3 reads CAWSVWGGNQPQHF. The CDR3 DNA reads as TGTGCCTGGAGTGTCTGGGGGGGCAATCAGCCCCAGCATTTT. The full variable domain, in which reference TRBV30 and TRBJ1-5 provide the parts outside the CDR3, is SQTIHQWPATLVQPVGSPLSLECTVEGTSNPNLYWYRQAAGRGLQLLFYSVGIGQISSEVPQNLSASRPQDRQFILSSKKLLLSDSGFYLCAWSVWGGNQPQHFGDGTRLSIL.

This chain links TRBV5-4 with TRBJ2-7; D perhaps matches TRBD1 (6 bases). CDR1 SGHNT and CDR2 YYREEE come from the germline V gene (reference sequence). V gave up 2 bases and J gave up 3 bases, with 9 bases separating them. The CDR3 is 13 amino acids. CDR3 nucleotides: TGTGCCAGCAGCTTCGGGACAAGCTACGAGCAGTACTTC. This encodes CASSFGTSYEQYF.

This clone is classed as medium-sized. V is TRBV2 and J is TRBJ2-5; 7 nucleotides align to TRBD1. V gave up 6 bases and J gave up 5 bases; unmatched junction bases: 6. Germline-derived CDR1 and CDR2 are SNHLY and FYNNEI. The CDR3 is made up of 13 amino acids. This chain's CDR3 is CASRDRPTETQYF. CDR3 in DNA: TGTGCCAGCAGGGACAGGCCGACGGAGACCCAGTACTTC.

The chain links TRBV6-1 to TRBJ1-6; D unresolved. Germline V lookup: CDR1 MNHNS, CDR2 SASEGT. This CDR3 region has 15 residues. V was shortened by 7 bases and J by 0 bases, with 10 bases between the two germline ends. The CDR3: CASNGQNSYNSPLHF. The CDR3 nucleotides read TGTGCCAGCAATGGGCAGAACTCCTATAATTCACCCCTCCACTTT.

The V gene is TRBV27, the J gene TRBJ2-1; TRBD1 agrees at 7 bases. The CDR3 length is 14 residues. Looked up from germline, CDR1 is MNHEY and CDR2 is SMNVEV (reference sequence). The V segment lost 5 bases and the J segment 3 bases; nucleotides outside the gene matches: 4. The CDR3 DNA sequence: TGTGCCAGCAGTACTCAGGGGGTCTACAATGAGCAGTTCTTC. The encoded protein is CASSTQGVYNEQFF.

The chain carries TRBV10-3 and TRBJ1-2; D is uncertain. CDR1 is ENHRY, CDR2 SYGVKD, per germline. Trimming took 4 bases from V and 2 from J, leaving 17 bases between them. The CDR3 is 16 residues long. The CDR3 bases are TGTGCCATCAGTGCATCCCCCTATTTGGGCAACTATGGCTACACCTTC. Protein sequence: CAISASPYLGNYGYTF.

CDR3 loop: CAWSSAGQGYGYTF. The CDR3 DNA follows: TGTGCCTGGAGCTCGGCGGGACAGGGTTATGGCTACACCTTC. V usage is TRBV30 and J usage is TRBJ1-2, with 9 bases matching TRBD1. This CDR3 comprises 14 residues. Losses at the gene ends were 3 bases for V and 5 bases for J; bases not matched to a gene: 7. Per the germline V gene, CDR1 is GTSNPN and CDR2 is SVGIG (reference sequence).

The chain carries TRBV10-1 and TRBJ2-3; D is ambiguous. V dropped 0 bases and J dropped 5 bases, with 12 bases sitting between them. The germline gives CDR1 WNHNN, CDR2 SYGVQD (reference sequence). CDR3 length equals 15 residues. This CDR3 reads CASSESTSSGDTQYF. The CDR3, as DNA: TGCGCCAGCAGTGAGTCTACCTCCTCGGGAGATACGCAGTATTTT.